This paragraph covers one T cell receptor (beta chain) sequence. It was during active infection that Seattle patients were enrolled and then longitudinally followed. This record comes from a study of blood T cell repertoires in COVID-19. The CDR3 length is 11 residues. The V gene lost 8 bases and the J gene lost 1 base, with 7 bases spanning the gap. Germline CDR1 DFQATT, CDR2 SNEGSKA (reference sequence). The method was immunoSEQ multiplex PCR; TCRdb's version includes in-frame clones alone and lacks a portion of them. The sample lists about 200,000 clones, around nine tenths occurring once. The rearrangement joins TRBV20-1 to TRBJ2-3; D ambiguous. The sample taken for sequencing was peripheral blood. The sequence was obtained from a man aged 50 to 59 with COVID-19, enrolled during active disease. Here the CDR3 reads CSFRGTDTQYF. The CDR3 region has the DNA TGCAGTTTCCGCGGCACAGATACGCAGTATTTT.